The T cell receptor (beta chain) under discussion was sequenced for a study of CD8+CD57+ T cells in acquired aplastic anemia. Study context: Each DNA sample taken from sorted CD4+ and CD8+ cells came to about 3.4 ug on average. The study's findings and limits: Patient and control CD8+ Simpson's diversity was not significantly different. Patients and controls shared 25 to 30 CD8+ CDR3 sequences.

Both TCR beta VDJ combination and CDR3 sequence profiling were carried out. Genomic DNA was the template for this profiling. TCRdb processed the reads anew with MiXCR; each CDR3 protein has one entry. The table records roughly 200,000 distinct CDR3 sequences, less than 65% of them present only once. The CDR3 covers 15 residues. The junction had 8 bases not matched to a gene; V was cut back by 2 bases and J by 7 bases. From germline, CDR1 is ENHRY and CDR2 SYGVKD. A remark on this clonotype: Its antigen is not identified.

Selection for sequencing was limited to patients who had shown CD8+CD57+ cell expansion by flow cytometry. Among the patients, all had severe acquired aplastic anemia. Sequencing was carried out using sorted CD4+, CD8+, or CD8+CD57+ T cells (not recorded which) from PBMCs. This chain joins TRBV10-3 and TRBJ1-1; 9 positions agree with TRBD1. The sequence was obtained from a human donor with aplastic anemia. The CDR3 nucleotides read TGTGCCATCAGTGAGGCACCGGGACAGGGCTTTGAAGCTTTCTTT. Its protein is CAISEAPGQGFEAFF.